Below, 24 T cell receptor beta chains from the same sample are listed, as sequenced in a study of T cells in Graves' hyperthyroidism and ophthalmopathy. Amplified TCR beta CDR3 regions came from RNA transcripts. A set of HTBI primers served as the primers for a first-round RT-PCR of the TCR CDR3. From the multiplex PCR reads, TCRdb called clonotypes with MiXCR, one entry per CDR3 protein. This sample has about 690,000 distinct CDR3 sequences, with 17% found just once. The sample consisted of blood. The receptor set was obtained from a man aged 45-65 years with Graves' hyperthyroidism.

This clonotype has at least ten counts. The rearrangement joins TRBV7-9 to TRBJ2-7; tentative D call: TRBD2 (6 bases). This CDR3 has 15 residues. In germline, CDR1 is SEHNR, CDR2 FQNEAQ (reference sequence). Trimming removed 2 bases from V and 4 bases from J, with 15 bases in between. CDR3 residues: CASSLFPGASYEQYF. CDR3 DNA: TGTGCCAGCAGCTTATTTCCGGGAGCGAGTTACGAGCAGTACTTC. Full variable domain (rest looked up from reference TRBV7-9 and TRBJ2-7): DTGVSQNPRHKITKRGQNVTFRCDPISEHNRLYWYRQTLGQGPEFLTYFQNEAQLEKSRLLSDRFSAERPKGSFSTLEIQRTEQGDSAMYLCASSLFPGASYEQYFGPGTRLTVT.

This chain links TRBV29-1 with TRBJ2-1, with 7 bases lining up with TRBD2. The CDR3 is 14 amino acids. Trimming cost V 7 bases and J 6 bases; bases outside gene matches: 12. Germline loops: CDR1 SQVTM, CDR2 ANQGSEA. The CDR3 region is CSAPYGGRFNEQFF. The DNA of the CDR3 is TGCAGCGCTCCATATGGCGGGAGATTCAATGAGCAGTTCTTC.

This clonotype was seen at least ten times. V gene TRBV5-6 combines with J gene TRBJ1-2; 7 bases match TRBD1. The V segment lost 2 bases and the J segment 7 bases; nucleotides outside the gene matches: 11. From germline, CDR1 is SGHDT and CDR2 YYEEEE. The length of the CDR3 is 15 residues. The CDR3, as DNA: TGTGCCAGCAGCTTCGTTTTCGAGGGACAGCGTGGCTACACCTTC. Translation gives CASSFVFEGQRGYTF. Complete variable domain (other parts from reference TRBV5-6 and TRBJ1-2): DAGVTQSPTHLIKTRGQQVTLRCSPKSGHDTVSWYQQALGQGPQFIFQYYEEEERQRGNFPDRFSGHQFPNYSSELNVNALLLGDSALYLCASSFVFEGQRGYTFGSGTRLTVV.

The table lists this clonotype with many counts. The chain uses TRBV27 and TRBJ1-6; D perhaps matches TRBD1 (5 bases). The CDR3 has 21 amino acids. V was pared by 4 bases and J by 2 bases, with 27 bases between. Germline V CDR1 and CDR2: MNHEY, SMNVEV (reference sequence). The chain's CDR3 is CASSSSQGYQYYAAYNSPLHF. CDR3 coding DNA: TGTGCCAGCAGTTCATCCCAGGGATATCAATACTACGCCGCCTATAATTCACCCCTCCACTTT.

This clonotype was seen repeatedly, ten times or more. The chain links TRBV12-3 or TRBV12-4 to TRBJ2-2, with 7 bases lining up with TRBD2. The ends lost 6 bases at V and 5 bases at J; junction bases unmatched: 15. The CDR3 is made up of 17 amino acids. The CDR3 protein is CASSAWGGGRGTGELFF. The CDR3 bases are TGTGCCAGCAGCGCTTGGGGCGGCGGGAGAGGTACCGGGGAGCTGTTTTTT.

The chain employs TRBV5-1 and TRBJ1-3; D is undetermined. The CDR3 length is 15 residues. The germline CDR1 and CDR2 sequences are SGHRS and YFSETQ. V was cut by 0 bases and J by 4 bases, with 11 bases left in between. CDR3 region: CASSLEEAGGNTIYF. Written as DNA, the CDR3 is TGCGCCAGCAGCTTGGAGGAGGCGGGAGGAAACACCATATATTTT.

This clonotype was counted ten times or more. Here the CDR3 reads CASSLPGRQNEQYF. In DNA form, the CDR3 reads TGCGCCAGCAGCTTACCGGGGCGCCAAAACGAGCAGTACTTC. J is TRBJ2-7 and V is TRBV5-1; the D gene could be TRBD1 or TRBD2 (5 bases each). V gave up 2 bases and J gave up 5 bases, with 14 bases separating them. Germline V gives CDR1 SGHRS, CDR2 YFSETQ. The CDR3 is made up of 14 amino acids.

This clonotype was counted only a few times. The chain is built from TRBV2 and TRBJ2-1; 7 bases are shared with TRBD2. In germline, CDR1 is SNHLY, CDR2 FYNNEI. This CDR3 is built from 15 residues. The V and J ends lost 6 bases and 3 bases, in that order; junction bases with no gene match: 8. In DNA form, the CDR3 reads TGTGCCAGCAGCCGGGTAGCGGGCGGCTACAATGAGCAGTTCTTC. Its protein product is CASSRVAGGYNEQFF.

This clonotype showed up many times. This chain uses TRBV11-2 with TRBJ1-1; 7 bases fit TRBD1. Losses at the gene ends were 5 bases for V and 1 base for J; bases not matched to a gene: 16. Germline assignment: CDR1 SGHAT and CDR2 FQNNGV. The CDR3 consists of 18 residues. CDR3 protein: CASSQNSYRGPRNTEAFF. CDR3 DNA: TGTGCCAGCAGCCAGAACTCTTACAGGGGCCCTCGGAACACTGAAGCTTTCTTT.

This clonotype was detected ten times or more. The J gene is TRBJ1-1, the V gene TRBV30, with 7 positions matching TRBD1. The CDR3 contains 14 residues. Germline V gene lookup returns CDR1 GTSNPN and CDR2 SVGIG (reference sequence). After removal of 5 bases from V and 5 bases from J, the junction contained 11 bases not matched to a gene. CDR3 bases: TGTGCCTGGGTGGGGAAGGGGGCGATTACTGAAGCTTTCTTT. Amino acid sequence: CAWVGKGAITEAFF.

Only a few counts were recorded for this clonotype. The chain links TRBV30 to TRBJ1-5; TRBD1 is a possible D gene (5 bases). Germline V gene lookup returns CDR1 GTSNPN and CDR2 SVGIG (reference sequence). V was shortened by 0 bases and J by 7 bases, with 10 bases between the two germline ends. The CDR3 has 13 residues. The CDR3: CAWSVEGRQPQHF. The CDR3 DNA is TGTGCCTGGAGTGTGGAGGGGCGGCAGCCCCAGCATTTT.

This clonotype was seen only a few times. This rearrangement joins TRBV12-3 or TRBV12-4 to TRBJ2-7; D perhaps matches TRBD1 (7 bases). V was pared by 3 bases and J by 3 bases, with 15 bases between. This CDR3 region has 15 residues. CDR3 sequence reads: CASSFRAGTDYEQYF. As DNA, the CDR3 is TGTGCCAGCAGTTTTCGCGCGGGGACAGACTACGAGCAGTACTTC.

The chain employs TRBV5-6 and TRBJ1-2; D unresolved. Trimming took 0 bases from V and 0 from J, leaving 9 bases between them. Germline lookup yields CDR1 SGHDT and CDR2 YYEEEE. The CDR3 covers 15 residues. The CDR3 loop reads CASSLVEGSNYGYTF. The CDR3 DNA follows: TGTGCCAGCAGCTTGGTAGAGGGATCTAACTATGGCTACACCTTC.

This clonotype has a handful of counts. The V call is TRBV6-1, the J call TRBJ2-1, with 8 bases lining up with TRBD1. After removal of 4 bases from V and 1 base from J, the junction contained 9 bases not matched to a gene. The CDR3 has 17 residues. CDR1 is MNHNS, CDR2 SASEGT, per germline. This CDR3 reads CASSASTRQGSYNEQFF. CDR3 coding DNA: TGTGCCAGCAGTGCATCCACTCGACAGGGGTCCTACAATGAGCAGTTCTTC.

This clonotype was seen many times. The chain uses TRBV13 and TRBJ2-7, with 8 positions matching TRBD2. The CDR3 contains 14 residues. Per the germline V gene, CDR1 is PRHDT and CDR2 is FYEKMQ (reference sequence). The J segment lost 4 bases and the V segment lost 0 bases, leaving 2 bases of the junction unmatched. DNA for the CDR3: TGTGCCAGCAGCTTAGGTAGCGGGAATTACGAGCAGTACTTC. Protein product: CASSLGSGNYEQYF.

This clonotype has at least ten counts. The CDR3, as DNA: TGTGCCAGCAGTGGGACAGGGGGCAATCAGCCCCAGCATTTT. Translating it yields CASSGTGGNQPQHF. The V gene is TRBV2, the J gene TRBJ1-5, with 9 bases matching TRBD1. The CDR3 sequence is 14 residues long. Germline CDR1 SNHLY, CDR2 FYNNEI. V gave up 4 bases and J gave up 2 bases; unmatched junction bases: 0.

This clonotype was detected many times. J is TRBJ2-1 and V is TRBV29-1, with unresolved D. Germline assignment: CDR1 SQVTM and CDR2 ANQGSEA. There are 12 residues in the CDR3. V lost 3 bases to trimming and J lost 0 bases, with 3 bases between them. This CDR3 reads CSVDSSYNEQFF. The CDR3 region has the DNA TGCAGCGTTGACAGCTCCTACAATGAGCAGTTCTTC.

This clonotype was detected many times. The chain links TRBV7-9 to TRBJ2-5; 13 bases fit TRBD2. The CDR3 contains 16 residues. Germline V gives CDR1 SEHNR, CDR2 FQNEAQ (reference sequence). The J segment lost 3 bases and the V segment lost 0 bases, leaving 1 base of the junction unmatched. Written as DNA, the CDR3 is TGTGCCAGCAGCTTAGCGGGGACTAGCGGGAAAGAGACCCAGTACTTC. Amino acids: CASSLAGTSGKETQYF.

The sample holds a few counts of this clonotype. The chain couples TRBV28 to TRBJ1-1; D unresolved. The CDR3 loop spans 13 amino acids. Trimming removed 4 bases at V and 4 bases at J, with 10 bases between. Germline CDR1 is MDHEN and CDR2 is SYDVKM. This CDR3 reads CASSSLEGTEAFF. Here the CDR3 DNA reads TGTGCCAGCAGTTCCCTGGAGGGCACTGAAGCTTTCTTT.

In this sample, this clonotype turned up many times. The V gene is TRBV2, the J gene TRBJ2-1, with D maybe TRBD1 (5 bases). CDR1 is SNHLY, CDR2 FYNNEI, per germline. This CDR3 contains 14 residues. Trimming removed 9 bases from V and 2 bases from J, with 14 bases in between. The CDR3 DNA is TGTGCCAGTGCCCGAGACAGCCCCTACAATGAGCAGTTCTTC. This sequence encodes CASARDSPYNEQFF.

This clonotype appeared many times. The chain is built from TRBV7-8 and TRBJ2-5; 11 positions match TRBD2. Looked up from germline, CDR1 is SGHVS and CDR2 is FQNEAQ. The CDR3 loop spans 15 amino acids. J was trimmed by 4 bases and V by 4 bases; bases with no gene match: 5. CDR3 region: CASSSSGTSGETQYF. The DNA of the CDR3 is TGTGCCAGCAGCTCCTCCGGGACTAGCGGAGAGACCCAGTACTTC. Full variable domain (remainder filled in from reference TRBV7-8 and TRBJ2-5): GAGVSQSPRYKVAKRGQDVALRCDPISGHVSLFWYQQALGQGPEFLTYFQNEAQLDKSGLPSDRFFAERPEGSVSTLKIQRTQQEDSAVYLCASSSSGTSGETQYFGPGTRLLVL.

The table lists this clonotype with many counts. V gene TRBV6-5 combines with J gene TRBJ1-1, with a weak D call TRBD1 (6 bases). CDR3 length equals 15 residues. Between the trimmed V and J ends, which lost 0 bases and 2 bases, there was a span of 10 bases. Germline assignment: CDR1 MNHEY and CDR2 SVGAGI. This chain's CDR3 is CASSYSGQINTEAFF. The DNA of the CDR3 is TGTGCCAGCAGTTACTCAGGACAGATCAACACTGAAGCTTTCTTT.

This clonotype was detected many times. The chain employs TRBV28 and TRBJ2-7; 16 positions agree with TRBD2. The CDR3 has 19 residues. Germline assignment: CDR1 MDHEN and CDR2 SYDVKM. V lost 3 bases and J lost 0; bases outside the gene matches: 8. The CDR3 DNA follows: TGTGCCAGCAGTTTCCCCACGGGACTAGCGGGAGGGGTCTCCTACGAGCAGTACTTC. Amino acids: CASSFPTGLAGGVSYEQYF.

This clonotype was found many times. The gene calls are TRBV7-2 and TRBJ1-1; D is undetermined. V was cut by 1 base and J by 5 bases, with 8 bases left in between. The CDR3 totals 13 residues. Germline CDR1 reads SGHTA; CDR2 reads FQGNSA. The CDR3 DNA follows: TGTGCCAGCAGCTTAGGACTGGAGACTGAAGCTTTCTTT. This translates into CASSLGLETEAFF.